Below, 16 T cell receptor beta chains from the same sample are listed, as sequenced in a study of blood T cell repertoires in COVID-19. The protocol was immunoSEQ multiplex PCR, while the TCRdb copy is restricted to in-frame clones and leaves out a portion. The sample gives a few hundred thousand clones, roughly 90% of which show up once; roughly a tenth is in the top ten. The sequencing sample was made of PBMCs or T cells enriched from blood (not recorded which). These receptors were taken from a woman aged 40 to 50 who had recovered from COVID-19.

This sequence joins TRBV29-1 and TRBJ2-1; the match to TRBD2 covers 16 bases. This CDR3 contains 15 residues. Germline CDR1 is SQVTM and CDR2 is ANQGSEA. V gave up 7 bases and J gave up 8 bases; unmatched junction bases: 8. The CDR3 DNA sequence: TGCAGCGCGCACCCGGGACTAGCGGGAGGGGATGAGCAGTTCTTC. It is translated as CSAHPGLAGGDEQFF.

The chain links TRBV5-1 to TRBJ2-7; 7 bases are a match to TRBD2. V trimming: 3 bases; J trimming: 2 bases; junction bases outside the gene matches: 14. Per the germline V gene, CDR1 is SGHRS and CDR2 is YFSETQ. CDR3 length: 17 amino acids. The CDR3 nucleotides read TGCGCCAGCAGCTCTGGCCCTATAGCGGGCCAGACCTACGAGCAGTACTTC. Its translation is CASSSGPIAGQTYEQYF.

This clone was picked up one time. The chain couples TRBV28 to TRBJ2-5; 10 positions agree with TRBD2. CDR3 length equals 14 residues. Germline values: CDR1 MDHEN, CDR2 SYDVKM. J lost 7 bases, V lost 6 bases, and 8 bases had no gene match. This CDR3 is CASRLAGAGGTQYF. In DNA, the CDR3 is TGTGCCAGCAGGCTAGCGGGGGCCGGTGGGACCCAGTACTTC.

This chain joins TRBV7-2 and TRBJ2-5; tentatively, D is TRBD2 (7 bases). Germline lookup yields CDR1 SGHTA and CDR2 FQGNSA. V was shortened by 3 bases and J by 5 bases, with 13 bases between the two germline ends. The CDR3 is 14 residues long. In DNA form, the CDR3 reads TGTGCCAGCAGCTTTGGGGGGGCGCAGGAGACCCAGTACTTC. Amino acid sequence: CASSFGGAQETQYF.

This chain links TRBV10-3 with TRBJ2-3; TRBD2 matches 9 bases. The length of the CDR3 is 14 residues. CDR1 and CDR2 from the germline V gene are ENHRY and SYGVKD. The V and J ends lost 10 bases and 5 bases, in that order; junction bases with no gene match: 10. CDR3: CATKGGGAGDTQYF. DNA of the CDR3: TGTGCCACTAAGGGCGGGGGGGCAGGAGATACGCAGTATTTT.

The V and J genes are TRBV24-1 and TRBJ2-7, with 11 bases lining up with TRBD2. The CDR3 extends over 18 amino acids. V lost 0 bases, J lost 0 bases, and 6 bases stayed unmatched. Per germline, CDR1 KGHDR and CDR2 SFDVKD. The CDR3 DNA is TGTGCCACCAGTGATTTGTCGCTAGCGGGAGGCTCCTCCTACGAGCAGTACTTC. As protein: CATSDLSLAGGSSYEQYF.

DNA for the CDR3: TGCGCCAGCAGCCAAACCTCGGGGGGCTACAATGAGCAGTTCTTC. It yields the protein CASSQTSGGYNEQFF. V gene TRBV4-1 combines with J gene TRBJ2-1, with 7 bases matching TRBD2. This CDR3 has 15 amino acids. CDR1 and CDR2 (germline): MGHRA, YSYEKL. The V and J ends lost 2 bases and 3 bases, in that order; junction bases with no gene match: 4.

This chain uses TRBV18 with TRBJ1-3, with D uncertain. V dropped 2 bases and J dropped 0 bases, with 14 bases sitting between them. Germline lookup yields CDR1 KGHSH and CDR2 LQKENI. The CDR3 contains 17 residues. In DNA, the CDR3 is TGTGCCAGCTCACCAGGGTTGATCGGGTCCTCTGGAAACACCATATATTTT. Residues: CASSPGLIGSSGNTIYF.

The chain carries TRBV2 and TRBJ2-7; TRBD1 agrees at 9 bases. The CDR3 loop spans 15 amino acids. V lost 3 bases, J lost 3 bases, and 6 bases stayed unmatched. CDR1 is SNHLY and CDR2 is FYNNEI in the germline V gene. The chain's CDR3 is CASSEMGQGFYEQYF. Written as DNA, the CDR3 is TGTGCCAGCAGTGAGATGGGACAGGGCTTCTACGAGCAGTACTTC.

In nucleotides, the CDR3 is TGTGCCAGCAGCGTGACAGGGGAAAATTCACCCCTCCACTTT. Encoded protein: CASSVTGENSPLHF. V is TRBV9 and J is TRBJ1-6; 8 bases are a match to TRBD1. Germline V lookup: CDR1 SGDLS, CDR2 YYNGEE. V lost 2 bases, J lost 7 bases, and 2 bases stayed unmatched. The CDR3 is made up of 14 amino acids.

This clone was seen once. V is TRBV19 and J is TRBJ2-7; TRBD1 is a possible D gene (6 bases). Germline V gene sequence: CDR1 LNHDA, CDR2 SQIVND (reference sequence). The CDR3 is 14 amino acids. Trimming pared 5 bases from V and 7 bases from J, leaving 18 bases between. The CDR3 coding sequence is TGTGCCAGTAGTTCCCCCAGGGGCTGGTCGGAGCAGTACTTC. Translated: CASSSPRGWSEQYF.

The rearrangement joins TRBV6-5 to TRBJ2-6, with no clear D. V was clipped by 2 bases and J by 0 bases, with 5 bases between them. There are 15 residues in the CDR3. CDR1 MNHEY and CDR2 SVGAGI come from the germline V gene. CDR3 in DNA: TGTGCCAGCAGTTACGGGCTCTCTGGGGCCAACGTCCTGACTTTC. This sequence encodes CASSYGLSGANVLTF.

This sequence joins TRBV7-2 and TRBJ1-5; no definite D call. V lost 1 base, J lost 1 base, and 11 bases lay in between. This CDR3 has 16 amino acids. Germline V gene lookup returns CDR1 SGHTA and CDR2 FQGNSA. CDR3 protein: CASSLVGSLSNQPQHF. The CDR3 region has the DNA TGTGCCAGCAGCTTAGTGGGCAGCCTGAGCAATCAGCCCCAGCATTTT.

In DNA, the CDR3 is TGTGCCAGCAGCTGGGGACTAGCGGGAATCTACAATGAGCAGTTCTTC. Amino acid sequence: CASSWGLAGIYNEQFF. This chain links TRBV11-2 with TRBJ2-1; 13 positions agree with TRBD2. With V trimmed by 4 bases and J by 3 bases, 3 bases remained unmatched. CDR3 length: 16 amino acids. Germline assignment: CDR1 SGHAT and CDR2 FQNNGV.

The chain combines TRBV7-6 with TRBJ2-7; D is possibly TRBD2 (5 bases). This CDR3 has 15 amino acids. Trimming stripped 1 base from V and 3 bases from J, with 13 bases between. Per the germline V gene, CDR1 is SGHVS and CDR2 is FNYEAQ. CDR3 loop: CASSLGPGVLYEQYF. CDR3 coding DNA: TGTGCCAGCAGCTTAGGACCCGGGGTCCTCTACGAGCAGTACTTC.

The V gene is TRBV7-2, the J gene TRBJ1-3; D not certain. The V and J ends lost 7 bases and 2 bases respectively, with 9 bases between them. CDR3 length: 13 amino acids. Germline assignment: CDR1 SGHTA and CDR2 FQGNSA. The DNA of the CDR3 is TGTGCCAGCACTTTGTTCGCTGGAAACACCATATATTTT. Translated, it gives CASTLFAGNTIYF.